Given below is one TCR beta chain in context. Its antigen is not identified. This record belongs to a study of T cells expressing NK-cell markers. Study-level information: The TCR beta repertoires were obtained from sorted CD3+CD56+NKG2C+, CD3+CD56+NKG2C- and CD3+CD56-NKG2C+ T cells. Overall study results and limits: About six donors showed dominant NKG2C+ clonotypes comprising roughly 1.0-7.0% of their CD8+ T cells.

The CDR3 spans 16 residues. It was by 5'RACE template switching with UMIs that TCR beta cDNA was made. No DNA is given; TCRdb re-called the 5' RACE reads and lists each CDR3 protein once. Its clone listing holds a few hundred thousand distinct CDR3 sequences. The clonotype originates from a man aged 18-70 years in good health. Sequencing was done on a sample of blood T cells: a sorted CD56 or NKG2C T cell subset, CD4+ or CD8+ T cells, or bulk PBMC T cells (not recorded which). The chain couples TRBV12-3 or TRBV12-4 to TRBJ1-1; TCRdb gives TRBD1 as the D gene, but with no DNA this cannot be confirmed. CDR3 in amino acids: CASSQNRGGGLTEAFF.